Included here is one T cell receptor (beta chain) sequence, with context. Its matching antigen is unknown. The sample comes from a study of T-cell memory formation after mild COVID-19. Study context: TCR clusters showed largely donor specificity.

The germline CDR1 and CDR2 sequences are SGHVS and FQNEAQ. The CDR3 totals 12 residues. Trimming took off 0 bases at V and 7 bases at J, with 7 bases between the two ends. Constant-segment primers were used for 5'RACE, and the resulting TCR alpha and TCR beta cDNA libraries carried sample barcodes and UMIs. TCRdb independently ran MiXCR on the 5' RACE reads; one entry per CDR3 protein. The sample holds about 140,000 distinct CDR3 sequences, approximately 14% seen once. General study findings and limits: Still unconfirmed is whether the second-wave clones peaking on day 37 recognized SARS-CoV-2.

The receptor comes from an adult woman who had mild COVID-19 (a few samples of this study predate the infection). Cell type and time point are not known. The sequenced material came from PBMCs or a T cell subset sorted from them (not recorded which). The V call is TRBV7-8, the J call TRBJ2-7; D remains ambiguous. CDR3 coding DNA: TGTGCCAGCAGCTTAGCACTGGAGGAGCAGTACTTC. This codes for CASSLALEEQYF.